Described below is a single TCR beta chain sequence and its context. The table came from immunoSEQ multiplex PCR; TCRdb's copy has only in-frame clones and leaves some out. Of about 3,500 clones detected, less than 75% appear once; the ten largest clones hold roughly 22%. The CDR3 has 17 amino acids. CDR1 is LGHDT and CDR2 is YNNKEL in the germline V gene (reference sequence). The V gene lost 0 bases and the J gene lost 0 bases, with 14 bases spanning the gap. The sample originates from a study of blood T cell repertoires in COVID-19. Whole-study context: T cells, B-cell-depleted T cells, or PBMCs provided the cDNA or gDNA that served as material.

The source is a man aged 70 or older with active COVID-19. The rearrangement uses TRBV3-1 (or the pseudogene TRBV3-2) and TRBJ1-2; D uncertain. The sequenced material came from peripheral blood. The CDR3 DNA is TGTGCCAGCAGCCAAGATCGAGGAGGGAGGGCTAACTATGGCTACACCTTC. This gives the protein CASSQDRGGRANYGYTF.